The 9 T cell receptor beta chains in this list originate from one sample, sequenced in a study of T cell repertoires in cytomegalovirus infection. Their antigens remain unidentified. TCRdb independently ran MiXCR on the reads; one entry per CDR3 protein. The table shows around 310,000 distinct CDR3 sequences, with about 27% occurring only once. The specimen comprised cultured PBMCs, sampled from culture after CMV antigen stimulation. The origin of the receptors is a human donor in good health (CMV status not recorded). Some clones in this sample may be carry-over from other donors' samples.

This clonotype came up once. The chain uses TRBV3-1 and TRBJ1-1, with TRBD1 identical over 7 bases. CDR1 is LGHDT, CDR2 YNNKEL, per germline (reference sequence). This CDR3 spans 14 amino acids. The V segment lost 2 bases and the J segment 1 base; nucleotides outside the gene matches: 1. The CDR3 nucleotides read TGTGCCAGCAGCCAAACAGGGGAGAACACTGAAGCTTTCTTT. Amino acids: CASSQTGENTEAFF.

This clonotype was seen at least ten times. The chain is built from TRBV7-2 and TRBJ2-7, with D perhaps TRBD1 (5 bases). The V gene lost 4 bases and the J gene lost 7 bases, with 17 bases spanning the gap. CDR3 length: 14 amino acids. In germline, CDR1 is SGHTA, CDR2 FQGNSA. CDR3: CASSSMVGAGEQYF. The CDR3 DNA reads TGTGCCAGCAGCTCCATGGTTGGAGCAGGGGAGCAGTACTTC.

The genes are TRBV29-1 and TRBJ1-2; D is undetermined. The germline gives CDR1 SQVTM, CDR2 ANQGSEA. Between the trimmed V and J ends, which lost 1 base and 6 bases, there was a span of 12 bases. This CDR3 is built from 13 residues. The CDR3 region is CSVEVGGRDGYTF. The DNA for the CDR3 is TGCAGCGTTGAAGTGGGAGGAAGGGATGGCTACACCTTC.

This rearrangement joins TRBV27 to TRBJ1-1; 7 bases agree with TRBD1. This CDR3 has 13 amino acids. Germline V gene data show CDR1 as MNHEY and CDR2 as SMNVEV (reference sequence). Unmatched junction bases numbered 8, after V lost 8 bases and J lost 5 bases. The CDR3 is CASGDRVRTEAFF. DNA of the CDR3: TGTGCCAGCGGCGACAGGGTGAGGACTGAAGCTTTCTTT.

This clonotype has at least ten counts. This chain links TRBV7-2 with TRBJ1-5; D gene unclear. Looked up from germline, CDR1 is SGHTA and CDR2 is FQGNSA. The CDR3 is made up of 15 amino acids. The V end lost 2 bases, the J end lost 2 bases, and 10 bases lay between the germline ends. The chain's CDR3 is CASSLKEARNQPQHF. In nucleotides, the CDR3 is TGTGCCAGCAGCTTAAAGGAGGCTCGCAATCAGCCCCAGCATTTT.

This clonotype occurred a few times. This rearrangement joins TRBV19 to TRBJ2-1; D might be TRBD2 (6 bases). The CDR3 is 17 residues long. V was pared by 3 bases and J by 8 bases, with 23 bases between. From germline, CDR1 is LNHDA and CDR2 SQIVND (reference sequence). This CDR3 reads CASSILYGRGSSDEQFF. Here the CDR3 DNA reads TGTGCCAGTAGTATTCTTTACGGCCGGGGGAGTAGCGATGAGCAGTTCTTC.

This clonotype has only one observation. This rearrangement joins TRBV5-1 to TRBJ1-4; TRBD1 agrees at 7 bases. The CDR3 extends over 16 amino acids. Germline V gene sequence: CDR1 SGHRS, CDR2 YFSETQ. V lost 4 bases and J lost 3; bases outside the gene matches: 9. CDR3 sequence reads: CASSLRPGGANEKLFF. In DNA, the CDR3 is TGCGCCAGCAGCCTCCGCCCAGGGGGGGCTAATGAAAAACTGTTTTTT. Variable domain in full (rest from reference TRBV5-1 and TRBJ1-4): KAGVTQTPRYLIKTRGQQVTLSCSPISGHRSVSWYQQTPGQGLQFLFEYFSETQRNKGNFPGRFSGRQFSNSRSEMNVSTLELGDSALYLCASSLRPGGANEKLFFGSGTQLSVL.

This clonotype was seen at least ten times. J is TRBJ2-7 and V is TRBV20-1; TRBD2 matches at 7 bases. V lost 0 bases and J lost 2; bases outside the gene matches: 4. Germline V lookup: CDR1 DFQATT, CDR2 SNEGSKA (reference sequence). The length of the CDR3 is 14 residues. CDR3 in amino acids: CSARDGGGPYEQYF. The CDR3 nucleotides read TGCAGTGCTAGAGACGGGGGAGGGCCCTACGAGCAGTACTTC.

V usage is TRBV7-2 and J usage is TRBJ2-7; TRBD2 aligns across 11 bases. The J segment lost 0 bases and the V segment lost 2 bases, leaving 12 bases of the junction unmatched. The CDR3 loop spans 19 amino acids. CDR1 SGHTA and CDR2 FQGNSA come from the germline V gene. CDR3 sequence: CASSLLGTSGSYSSYEQYF. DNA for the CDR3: TGTGCCAGCAGCTTACTGGGGACTAGCGGTTCATACTCCTCCTACGAGCAGTACTTC.